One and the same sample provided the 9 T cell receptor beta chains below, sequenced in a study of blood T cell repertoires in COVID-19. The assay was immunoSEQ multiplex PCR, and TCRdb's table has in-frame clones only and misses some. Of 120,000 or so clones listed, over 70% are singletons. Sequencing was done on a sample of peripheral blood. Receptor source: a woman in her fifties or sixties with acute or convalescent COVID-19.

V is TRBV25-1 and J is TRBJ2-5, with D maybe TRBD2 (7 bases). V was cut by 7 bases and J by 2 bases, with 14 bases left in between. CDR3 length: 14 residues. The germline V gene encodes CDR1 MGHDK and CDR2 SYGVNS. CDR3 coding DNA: TGTGCCAGCAAGGAGGGGGGGCCGCAAGAGACCCAGTACTTC. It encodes CASKEGGPQETQYF.

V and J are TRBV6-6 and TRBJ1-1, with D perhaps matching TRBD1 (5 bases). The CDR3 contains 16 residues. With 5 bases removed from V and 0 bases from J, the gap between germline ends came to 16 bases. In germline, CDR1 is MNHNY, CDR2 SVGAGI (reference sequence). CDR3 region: CASSRVHRYMNTEAFF. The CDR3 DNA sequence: TGTGCCAGCAGTCGAGTTCACAGGTACATGAACACTGAAGCTTTCTTT.

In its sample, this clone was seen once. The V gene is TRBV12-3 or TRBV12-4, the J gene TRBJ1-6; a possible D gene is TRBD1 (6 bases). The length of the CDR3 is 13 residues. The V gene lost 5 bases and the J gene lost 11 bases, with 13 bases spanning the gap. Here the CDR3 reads CASSNTGFAPLHF. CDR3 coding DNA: TGTGCCAGCAGTAACACAGGGTTTGCACCCCTCCACTTT.

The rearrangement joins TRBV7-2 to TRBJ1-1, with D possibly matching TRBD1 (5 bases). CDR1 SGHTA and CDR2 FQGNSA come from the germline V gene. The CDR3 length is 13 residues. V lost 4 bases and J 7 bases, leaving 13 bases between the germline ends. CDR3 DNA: TGTGCCAGCAGCTCCCAGGGCGGCGTTGAAGCTTTCTTT. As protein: CASSSQGGVEAFF.

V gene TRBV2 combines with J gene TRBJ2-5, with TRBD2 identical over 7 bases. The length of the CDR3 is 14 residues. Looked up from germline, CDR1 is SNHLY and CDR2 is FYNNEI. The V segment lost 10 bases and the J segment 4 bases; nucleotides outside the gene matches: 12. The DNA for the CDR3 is TGTGCCACCGCGCAGGGAGGGTCTTTAGAGACCCAGTACTTC. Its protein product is CATAQGGSLETQYF.

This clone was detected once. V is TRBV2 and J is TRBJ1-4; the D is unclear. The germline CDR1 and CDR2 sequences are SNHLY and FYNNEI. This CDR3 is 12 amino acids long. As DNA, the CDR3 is TGTGCGTATGCGGGTACGAATGAAAAACTGTTTTTT. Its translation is CAYAGTNEKLFF.

CDR3 region: CASSLAPGSSYNEQFF. The CDR3 bases are TGTGCCAGCAGCTTAGCGCCTGGGAGCTCCTACAATGAGCAGTTCTTC. This chain links TRBV7-9 with TRBJ2-1; D is perhaps TRBD2 (5 bases). CDR3 length: 16 residues. The V end lost 0 bases, the J end lost 0 bases, and 9 bases lay between the germline ends. Germline V lookup: CDR1 SEHNR, CDR2 FQNEAQ (reference sequence).

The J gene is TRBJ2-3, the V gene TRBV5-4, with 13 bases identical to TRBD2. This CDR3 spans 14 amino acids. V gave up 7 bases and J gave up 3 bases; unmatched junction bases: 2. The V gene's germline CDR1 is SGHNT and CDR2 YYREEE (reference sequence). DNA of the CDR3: TGTGCCAGCGGACTAGCGGGGGAAACAGATACGCAGTATTTT. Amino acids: CASGLAGETDTQYF.

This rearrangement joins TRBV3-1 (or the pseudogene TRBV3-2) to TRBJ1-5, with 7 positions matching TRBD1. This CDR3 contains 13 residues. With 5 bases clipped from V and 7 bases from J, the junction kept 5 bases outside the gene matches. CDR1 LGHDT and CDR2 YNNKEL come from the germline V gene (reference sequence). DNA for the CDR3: TGTGCCAGCAGCTGGGACAGCGGGCAGCCCCAGCATTTT. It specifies CASSWDSGQPQHF.